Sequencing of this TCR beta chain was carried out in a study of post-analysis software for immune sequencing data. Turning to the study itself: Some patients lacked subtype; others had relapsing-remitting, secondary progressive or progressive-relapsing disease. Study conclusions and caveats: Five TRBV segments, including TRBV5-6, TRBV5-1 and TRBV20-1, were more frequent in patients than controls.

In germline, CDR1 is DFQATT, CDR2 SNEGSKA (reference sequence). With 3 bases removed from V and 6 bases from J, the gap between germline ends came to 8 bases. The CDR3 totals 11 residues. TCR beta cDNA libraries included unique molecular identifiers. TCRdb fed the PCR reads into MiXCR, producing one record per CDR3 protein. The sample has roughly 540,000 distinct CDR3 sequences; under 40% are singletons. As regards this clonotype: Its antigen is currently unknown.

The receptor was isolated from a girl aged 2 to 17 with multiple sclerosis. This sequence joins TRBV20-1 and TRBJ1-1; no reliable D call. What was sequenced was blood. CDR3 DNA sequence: TGCAGTGCTAGTCCCACCTCTGAAGCTTTCTTT. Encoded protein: CSASPTSEAFF.